This TCR beta chain emerged from a study of cytomegalovirus exposure and HLA in healthy donors. Study-wide background: Most donors, 70% to 85% of approximately 400 genotyped, fell in the Caucasian-associated ancestry cluster. The study, taken as a whole, reports: Most subjects' HLA-A and HLA-B alleles were reportedly predicted from TCR beta sequences.

A multiplex PCR was run with 60 Vbeta primers and 13 Jbeta primers. Profiling relied on immunoSEQ multiplex PCR, and the TCRdb table lists in-frame clones only, not all of them. Found here are 80,000 or so clones, about 9.5% of them singletons; the top ten hold approximately 23%. At least ten counts were recorded for this clone. The antigen remains unidentified. Germline CDR1 GTSNPN, CDR2 SVGIG (reference sequence). This CDR3 region has 12 residues. V was cut by 8 bases and J by 4 bases, with 14 bases left in between. The sample comprised PBMCs. The TCR originated in a man in his sixties in good health and CMV-seropositive. The chain carries TRBV30 and TRBJ1-1; possibly TRBD1 for D (5 bases). CDR3 nucleotide sequence: TGTGCCCTTGCCAGGGCGGCCACTGAAGCTTTCTTT. This sequence encodes CALARAATEAFF.